This TCR beta chain was profiled in a study of PD-L1 blockade in urothelial cancer. Study summary: The patients first took atezolizumab around 2014, receiving 1,200 mg intravenously every 3 weeks. Among blood samples, the median T cell count was about 130,000.

Study-wide results and limits: Tumor-associated clones in blood expanded more at 3 weeks in durable-benefit patients.

Clones were read by immunoSEQ multiplex PCR, and TCRdb kept only the in-frame ones, dropping some. This table has about 80,000 clones, roughly 87% appearing once. The germline V and J ends were trimmed by 1 base and 3 bases, with 7 bases remaining between them. The CDR3 has 14 residues. Germline V gene sequence: CDR1 LNHDA, CDR2 SQIVND (reference sequence). As concerns this clone: Its specificity is unknown.

Each patient contributed between 1 and 8 total time points of blood mononuclear cells, pretreatment and during treatment. V gene TRBV19 combines with J gene TRBJ2-1, with D possibly matching TRBD1 (5 bases). The TCR comes from a woman in her 70s with urothelial cancer. The sequencing here drew on PBMCs, taken around atezolizumab (anti-PD-L1) treatment. The CDR3 nucleotides are TGTGCCAGTAGTATAGTTCAGGGCTACAATGAGCAGTTCTTC. As protein: CASSIVQGYNEQFF.